Below are 13 T cell receptor beta chains sequenced from a single sample in a study of control samples from healthy donors and cancer patients. TCRdb's table, derived via immunoSEQ multiplex PCR, lists solely in-frame clones and lacks some. The sample holds around 94,000 clones, 93% seen once. Sequenced material: blood. These TCRs come from a woman between 25 and 40 years old in good health.

The gene calls are TRBV5-4 and TRBJ2-7; 12 bases are shared with TRBD1. V lost 4 bases and J lost 5; bases outside the gene matches: 4. This CDR3 contains 14 residues. Germline V gene lookup returns CDR1 SGHNT and CDR2 YYREEE (reference sequence). CDR3 in amino acids: CASSGTGGRNEQYF. Written as DNA, the CDR3 is TGTGCCAGCAGCGGGACAGGGGGCCGAAACGAGCAGTACTTC.

The chain is built from TRBV9 and TRBJ1-6; D is ambiguous. Trimming stripped 4 bases from V and 5 bases from J, with 7 bases between. This CDR3 region has 13 residues. CDR1 SGDLS and CDR2 YYNGEE come from the germline V gene. The DNA for the CDR3 is TGTGCCAGCAGCTTAGGAAATAATTCACCCCTCCACTTT. Amino acid sequence: CASSLGNNSPLHF.

The V gene is TRBV18, the J gene TRBJ2-5, with TRBD1 as a possible D gene (6 bases). The CDR3 spans 12 residues. Germline V gene lookup returns CDR1 KGHSH and CDR2 LQKENI. V lost 6 bases and J lost 5, with 10 bases in between. CDR3 sequence reads: CASSGAKETQYF. The CDR3 coding sequence is TGTGCCAGCTCGGGGGCTAAGGAGACCCAGTACTTC.

The chain has TRBV19 and TRBJ2-1, with TRBD1 identical over 9 bases. The germline CDR1 and CDR2 sequences are LNHDA and SQIVND (reference sequence). The V gene end was trimmed by 5 bases and the J gene end by 7 bases; junction bases not matched to a gene: 12. CDR3 length equals 16 residues. In nucleotides, the CDR3 is TGTGCCAGTAGTGGGCCGGGACAGGGTATGATGAATGAGCAGTTCTTC. Amino acid sequence: CASSGPGQGMMNEQFF.

The chain uses TRBV29-1 and TRBJ1-5; D might be TRBD1 (5 bases). This CDR3 comprises 13 residues. V was pared by 4 bases and J by 5 bases, with 12 bases between. CDR1 SQVTM and CDR2 ANQGSEA come from the germline V gene. The CDR3 nucleotides read TGCAGCGTTGGGGGGGAACTCTATCAGCCCCAGCATTTT. Its translation is CSVGGELYQPQHF.

CDR3 amino acids: CASSLGGQGVDTQYF. The CDR3 DNA is TGTGCCAGCAGCTTAGGGGGACAGGGAGTAGATACGCAGTATTTT. V and J are TRBV7-2 and TRBJ2-3; 9 bases align to TRBD1. Germline lookup yields CDR1 SGHTA and CDR2 FQGNSA. With V trimmed by 1 base and J by 5 bases, 4 bases remained unmatched. This CDR3 comprises 15 residues.

J is TRBJ2-2 and V is TRBV5-1; D is possibly TRBD1 (6 bases). Deletions cut 4 bases from V and 5 bases from J, with 24 bases between. CDR1 is SGHRS and CDR2 is YFSETQ in the germline V gene. The CDR3 totals 18 residues. The CDR3 coding sequence is TGCGCCAGCAGCCGTAGGGGGTACTCGGGGCGAAGTACCGGGGAGCTGTTTTTT. Encoded protein: CASSRRGYSGRSTGELFF.

This clone was found once. This rearrangement joins TRBV7-8 to TRBJ2-3; tentatively, D is TRBD1 (5 bases). The CDR3 spans 13 residues. Germline loops: CDR1 SGHVS, CDR2 FQNEAQ. V shed 5 bases and J shed 5 bases, with 11 bases lying between them. CDR3 loop: CASSQGLGDTQYF. The CDR3 coding sequence is TGTGCCAGCAGCCAGGGTTTGGGAGATACGCAGTATTTT.

The chain has TRBV5-4 and TRBJ1-1, with D possibly matching TRBD1 (6 bases). Trimming shortened V by 6 bases and J by 7 bases, and 16 bases separated the two germline ends. The CDR3 is 13 residues long. Germline V gene sequence: CDR1 SGHNT, CDR2 YYREEE (reference sequence). The CDR3 region has the DNA TGTGCCAGCAAGGGGGGCATCCTTGGTGAAGCTTTCTTT. It yields the protein CASKGGILGEAFF.

The gene calls are TRBV6-1 and TRBJ1-2; D unclear. The V end was cut by 3 bases, the J end by 1 base, with 12 bases between. This CDR3 spans 15 amino acids. Germline values: CDR1 MNHNS, CDR2 SASEGT. The CDR3 reads CASSDAGLLNYGYTF. CDR3 in DNA: TGTGCCAGCAGTGACGCCGGCTTGCTTAACTATGGCTACACCTTC.

This clone was seen just once. The chain carries TRBV2 and TRBJ1-5; 7 bases agree with TRBD1. CDR1 SNHLY and CDR2 FYNNEI come from the germline V gene. The V and J ends lost 8 bases and 1 base, in that order; junction bases with no gene match: 2. This CDR3 comprises 13 residues. CDR3 sequence reads: CASRTGSNQPQHF. The CDR3 DNA follows: TGTGCCAGCCGGACAGGAAGCAATCAGCCCCAGCATTTT. Supplemented by reference TRBV2 and TRBJ1-5, the full variable domain reads EPEVTQTPSHQVTQMGQEVILRCVPISNHLYFYWYRQILGQKVEFLVSFYNNEISEKSEIFDDQFSVERPDGSNFTLKIRSTKLEDSAMYFCASRTGSNQPQHFGDGTRLSIL.

This chain links TRBV19 with TRBJ2-6; D might be TRBD2 (6 bases). Trimming took off 1 base at V and 1 base at J, with 8 bases between the two ends. Germline-derived CDR1 and CDR2 are LNHDA and SQIVND (reference sequence). The CDR3 is 16 residues long. CDR3 bases: TGTGCCAGTAGTATAGGGAGGGGATCTGGGGCCAACGTCCTGACTTTC. Translation gives CASSIGRGSGANVLTF. The complete variable domain, with remaining parts taken from reference TRBV19 and TRBJ2-6, reads DGGITQSPKYLFRKEGQNVTLSCEQNLNHDAMYWYRQDPGQGLRLIYYSQIVNDFQKGDIAEGYSVSREKKESFPLTVTSAQKNPTAFYLCASSIGRGSGANVLTFGAGSRLTVL.

This clone has just one count. The chain links TRBV7-9 to TRBJ2-7; D might be TRBD1 or TRBD2, each matching 5 bases. The CDR3 sequence is 13 residues long. CDR1 is SEHNR, CDR2 FQNEAQ, per germline (reference sequence). Trimming left V 0 bases short and J 4 bases short, with 7 bases between. The CDR3 loop is CASSLAGEYEQYF. The DNA of the CDR3 is TGTGCCAGCAGCTTAGCGGGGGAGTACGAGCAGTACTTC.